Sequencing of this T cell receptor (beta chain) was carried out in a study of sequential checkpoint blockade in melanoma. The wider study: Both treatment sequences were followed by maintenance nivolumab.

Clones were read by immunoSEQ multiplex PCR, and TCRdb kept only the in-frame ones, dropping some. The table shows about 13,000 clones, with more than 75% occurring only once. Treatment indicated: randomized to nivolumab then ipilimumab (arm A) or the reverse (arm B). Sorted cells were live CD3+CD8+, lacking CD19 and CD56, from PBMCs. The sequence was collected from a human donor with melanoma. The starting material was CD8+ T cells sorted from blood (inferred from file names), obtained from a patient given nivolumab and ipilimumab in sequence.

This chain's CDR3 is CASSLPRGDEQFF. The CDR3 DNA is TGTGCCAGCAGTTTACCCAGGGGGGATGAGCAGTTCTTC. The chain employs TRBV27 and TRBJ2-1; tentatively, D is TRBD1 (7 bases). This CDR3 contains 13 residues. Germline lookup yields CDR1 MNHEY and CDR2 SMNVEV (reference sequence). V lost 2 bases, J lost 8 bases, and 10 bases lay in between.